The 7 T cell receptor beta chains listed next were all sequenced from one sample in a study of blood T cell repertoires in COVID-19. This table comes from immunoSEQ multiplex PCR, and its TCRdb copy is limited to in-frame clones, with some not included. Seen here are around 160,000 clones, roughly 89% observed once, and the top ten hold about 5.8%. The specimen sequenced was PBMCs or T cells enriched from blood (not recorded which). These receptors came from a woman in her 50s who had been exposed to COVID-19.

The chain is built from TRBV5-6 and TRBJ1-5, with D uncertain. The V and J ends lost 1 base and 0 bases respectively, with 8 bases between them. Germline assignment: CDR1 SGHDT and CDR2 YYEEEE. CDR3 size: 15 residues. The CDR3 sequence: CASSLRGSSNQPQHF. DNA of the CDR3: TGTGCCAGCAGCTTGCGAGGGAGTAGCAATCAGCCCCAGCATTTT.

The chain employs TRBV24-1 and TRBJ2-1; possible D gene TRBD2, 6 bases. The V gene lost 7 bases and the J gene lost 9 bases, with 18 bases spanning the gap. The CDR3 loop spans 14 amino acids. Germline loops: CDR1 KGHDR, CDR2 SFDVKD. The CDR3 region has the DNA TGTGCCACCAGCCCGGAGGGGATGAATGGTGAGCAGTTCTTC. Amino acids: CATSPEGMNGEQFF.

V gene TRBV19 combines with J gene TRBJ2-4, with D possibly matching TRBD1 (6 bases). The CDR3 spans 16 residues. The germline V gene has CDR1 LNHDA and CDR2 SQIVND (reference sequence). The germline V and J ends were trimmed by 0 bases and 8 bases, with 17 bases remaining between them. The CDR3 loop is CASSIDGAGDSDIQYF. CDR3 DNA: TGTGCCAGTAGTATAGATGGGGCAGGGGATAGTGACATTCAGTACTTC. The complete variable domain, with remaining parts taken from reference TRBV19 and TRBJ2-4, reads DGGITQSPKYLFRKEGQNVTLSCEQNLNHDAMYWYRQDPGQGLRLIYYSQIVNDFQKGDIAEGYSVSREKKESFPLTVTSAQKNPTAFYLCASSIDGAGDSDIQYFGAGTRLSVL.

The table lists this clone with a count of one. V is TRBV6-1 and J is TRBJ1-3; maybe TRBD1 (6 bases). Germline assignment: CDR1 MNHNS and CDR2 SASEGT. V lost 3 bases and J 7 bases, leaving 19 bases between the germline ends. The CDR3 is 16 residues long. This chain's CDR3 is CASSERGGGTLNTIYF. CDR3 coding DNA: TGTGCCAGCAGTGAGAGAGGGGGGGGGACCCTGAACACCATATATTTT.

The chain links TRBV6-5 to TRBJ2-7, with TRBD2 identical over 11 bases. Germline loops: CDR1 MNHEY, CDR2 SVGAGI. The CDR3 is 14 amino acids. V trimming: 4 bases; J trimming: 7 bases; junction bases outside the gene matches: 6. In DNA form, the CDR3 reads TGTGCCAGCAGTTCTGTAGCGGGAGGGCGAGAGCAGTACTTC. Encoded protein: CASSSVAGGREQYF.

The chain carries TRBV5-4 and TRBJ1-2; TRBD1 matches at 7 bases. The V and J ends lost 6 bases and 7 bases, in that order; junction bases with no gene match: 15. This CDR3 has 15 residues. In germline, CDR1 is SGHNT, CDR2 YYREEE (reference sequence). The CDR3 sequence: CASIPYGRGQGGYTF. DNA of the CDR3: TGTGCCAGCATCCCCTATGGTAGGGGGCAAGGTGGCTACACCTTC.

This clone was detected a few times. The CDR3 coding sequence is TGTGCCAGCAGCTTAGGGCTGGTTGGCTACACCTTC. Translating gives CASSLGLVGYTF. The genes are TRBV7-9 and TRBJ1-2; D gene uncertain. CDR1 and CDR2 (germline): SEHNR, FQNEAQ (reference sequence). The CDR3 covers 12 residues. V dropped 1 base and J dropped 7 bases, with 7 bases sitting between them.